The 15 T cell receptor beta chains reported below all come from one sample, sequenced in a study of blood T cell repertoires in COVID-19. Generated by immunoSEQ multiplex PCR, the TCRdb table keeps only in-frame clones and is missing some. The data hold approximately 61,000 clones, with around 80% observed a single time. Input material: peripheral blood. Every receptor here comes from a woman in her 70s with acute or convalescent COVID-19.

The chain is built from TRBV5-4 and TRBJ2-7; TRBD1 agrees at 8 bases. CDR1 is SGHNT, CDR2 YYREEE, per germline (reference sequence). This CDR3 spans 13 amino acids. V dropped 4 bases and J dropped 4; count of bases not matched to a gene: 4. The CDR3 loop reads CASSRDRPYEQYF. The CDR3 bases are TGTGCCAGCAGCAGGGACAGGCCATACGAGCAGTACTTC.

In its sample, this clone was seen a few times. V gene TRBV7-9 combines with J gene TRBJ1-2; 9 positions agree with TRBD1. The CDR3 consists of 15 residues. Germline assignment: CDR1 SEHNR and CDR2 FQNEAQ (reference sequence). The V gene end was trimmed by 4 bases and the J gene end by 6 bases; junction bases not matched to a gene: 9. The chain's CDR3 is CASSSGQGKMDGYTF. In DNA, the CDR3 is TGTGCCAGCAGCTCCGGACAGGGGAAAATGGATGGCTACACCTTC.

This chain connects TRBV9 to TRBJ2-2; no reliable D call. Per germline, CDR1 SGDLS and CDR2 YYNGEE. V gave up 0 bases and J gave up 4 bases, with 4 bases separating them. CDR3 size: 13 residues. DNA for the CDR3: TGTGCCAGCAGCGTAGTACTCACCGGGGAGCTGTTTTTT. Its translation: CASSVVLTGELFF.

The chain joins TRBV9 to TRBJ2-2, with 14 bases lining up with TRBD2. V lost 3 bases to trimming and J lost 7 bases; unmatched junction nucleotides: 2. The CDR3 has 15 amino acids. Germline CDR1 SGDLS, CDR2 YYNGEE. DNA for the CDR3: TGTGCCAGCAGCGGACTAGCGGGGGGGCTCGGGGAGCTGTTTTTT. Translating gives CASSGLAGGLGELFF.

The chain links TRBV7-2 to TRBJ2-3; weak D call: TRBD1 (5 bases). The CDR3 has 15 amino acids. Deletions cut 1 base from V and 0 bases from J, with 8 bases between. Per germline, CDR1 SGHTA and CDR2 FQGNSA. The CDR3 loop is CASSLGQFSTDTQYF. The CDR3 nucleotides read TGTGCCAGCAGCTTAGGACAGTTTAGCACAGATACGCAGTATTTT.

The chain combines TRBV5-4 with TRBJ1-2, with 8 positions matching TRBD1. Germline CDR1 SGHNT, CDR2 YYREEE (reference sequence). The junction had 14 bases not matched to a gene; V was cut back by 3 bases and J by 7 bases. The CDR3 is 16 residues long. CDR3 residues: CASSSGLQGGPFGYTF. CDR3 sequence (DNA): TGTGCCAGCAGCTCGGGGTTACAGGGGGGTCCTTTTGGCTACACCTTC. The full variable domain, its missing parts supplied by reference TRBV5-4 and TRBJ1-2, is ETGVTQSPTHLIKTRGQQVTLRCSSQSGHNTVSWYQQALGQGPQFIFQYYREEENGRGNFPPRFSGLQFPNYSSELNVNALELDDSALYLCASSSGLQGGPFGYTFGSGTRLTVV.

The chain uses TRBV2 and TRBJ2-5; a possible D gene is TRBD1 (6 bases). Trimming cost V 5 bases and J 3 bases, with 13 bases left between them. The CDR3 runs to 14 residues. CDR1 and CDR2 (germline): SNHLY, FYNNEI. The CDR3 region has the DNA TGTGCCAGCAGTATTAATCAGGGGAAAGAGACCCAGTACTTC. Translating it yields CASSINQGKETQYF.

This clone has a single count. This rearrangement joins TRBV7-2 to TRBJ1-4, with 10 bases matching TRBD1. Losses at the gene ends were 4 bases for V and 7 bases for J; bases not matched to a gene: 6. The CDR3 covers 15 residues. CDR1 is SGHTA, CDR2 FQGNSA, per germline. The CDR3 is CASSSTTGGVEKLFF. In DNA form, the CDR3 reads TGTGCCAGCAGCTCCACGACAGGGGGCGTTGAAAAACTGTTTTTT. The variable domain in full, completed from reference TRBV7-2 and TRBJ1-4, reads GAGVSQSPSNKVTEKGKDVELRCDPISGHTALYWYRQSLGQGLEFLIYFQGNSAPDKSGLPSDRFSAERTGGSVSTLTIQRTQQEDSAVYLCASSSTTGGVEKLFFGSGTQLSVL.

This clone was counted many times. This chain uses TRBV6-1 with TRBJ2-7, with D possibly matching TRBD2 (6 bases). V lost 1 base, J lost 2 bases, and 15 bases lay in between. Germline-derived CDR1 and CDR2 are MNHNS and SASEGT. The CDR3 loop spans 16 amino acids. Written as DNA, the CDR3 is TGTGCCAGCAGTGAAGTTGGGGGACTTCACCCCTACGAGCAGTACTTC. Translation gives CASSEVGGLHPYEQYF.

The table lists this clone with a count of one. J is TRBJ2-5 and V is TRBV7-2, with 7 bases that match TRBD1. V gave up 3 bases and J gave up 2 bases; unmatched junction bases: 3. Germline V gene sequence: CDR1 SGHTA, CDR2 FQGNSA. This CDR3 comprises 14 residues. This chain's CDR3 is CASSFPGQQETQYF. DNA of the CDR3: TGTGCCAGCAGCTTTCCGGGACAGCAAGAGACCCAGTACTTC.

The J gene is TRBJ1-1, the V gene TRBV19; 8 bases agree with TRBD1. The CDR3 has 14 residues. With V trimmed by 1 base and J by 5 bases, 3 bases remained unmatched. In germline, CDR1 is LNHDA, CDR2 SQIVND (reference sequence). The CDR3 sequence is CASSIATGGTEAFF. For the CDR3, the DNA is TGTGCCAGTAGTATAGCTACAGGGGGAACTGAAGCTTTCTTT.

The J gene is TRBJ1-1, the V gene TRBV18; D is ambiguous. Trimming left V 1 base short and J 1 base short, with 4 bases between. Germline assignment: CDR1 KGHSH and CDR2 LQKENI. CDR3 length equals 13 residues. CDR3 sequence: CASSPRANTEAFF. DNA of the CDR3: TGTGCCAGCTCACCACGGGCGAACACTGAAGCTTTCTTT.

The chain links TRBV6-5 to TRBJ1-2, with no clear D. Trimming took 0 bases from V and 4 from J, leaving 3 bases between them. CDR3 size: 12 residues. Germline loops: CDR1 MNHEY, CDR2 SVGAGI. CDR3 DNA: TGTGCCAGCAGTTACTCCGGCTATGGCTACACCTTC. As protein: CASSYSGYGYTF.

This chain uses TRBV30 with TRBJ1-4; weak D call: TRBD1 (5 bases). Trimming left V 4 bases short and J 13 bases short, with 22 bases between. The CDR3 contains 14 residues. Germline values: CDR1 GTSNPN, CDR2 SVGIG (reference sequence). The CDR3, as DNA: TGTGCCTGGACCCCCACGGCAGCCTCGGGGGGACTGTTTTTT. Its protein is CAWTPTAASGGLFF.

This rearrangement joins TRBV27 to TRBJ2-5; perhaps TRBD1 as D (5 bases). Trimming took off 1 base at V and 4 bases at J, with 19 bases between the two ends. The CDR3 is made up of 17 amino acids. Germline assignment: CDR1 MNHEY and CDR2 SMNVEV (reference sequence). This chain's CDR3 is CASSLYPGQGFVETQYF. Here the CDR3 DNA reads TGTGCCAGCAGTTTATATCCAGGGCAGGGATTTGTAGAGACCCAGTACTTC.